The 20 T cell receptor beta chains below were found in one sample sequenced in a study of blood T cell repertoires in COVID-19. The repertoire was sequenced with immunoSEQ multiplex PCR; TCRdb's copy has only in-frame clones and lacks some. The sample comprises fewer than 65,000 clones, 86% of which are singletons, and 1% to 1.5% rests with the top ten. Sequencing was carried out using peripheral blood. The receptors were gathered from a man aged 55 to 70 with acute or convalescent COVID-19.

The chain joins TRBV5-1 to TRBJ2-5; a possible D gene is TRBD2 (6 bases). CDR3 length: 13 residues. The V gene's germline CDR1 is SGHRS and CDR2 YFSETQ. Trimming stripped 5 bases from V and 1 base from J, with 9 bases between. In DNA form, the CDR3 reads TGCGCCAGCAGTGGGGGGAGCCAAGAGACCCAGTACTTC. Residues: CASSGGSQETQYF. Supplemented by reference TRBV5-1 and TRBJ2-5, the full variable domain reads KAGVTQTPRYLIKTRGQQVTLSCSPISGHRSVSWYQQTPGQGLQFLFEYFSETQRNKGNFPGRFSGRQFSNSRSEMNVSTLELGDSALYLCASSGGSQETQYFGPGTRLLVL.

The rearrangement uses TRBV18 and TRBJ1-3, with 9 positions matching TRBD1. Trimming at V came to 0 bases and at J to 2 bases, leaving 5 bases not matched to a gene. The germline V gene encodes CDR1 KGHSH and CDR2 LQKENI. This CDR3 comprises 17 residues. CDR3 DNA: TGTGCCAGCTCACCACCGGGACAGGGATTCACTGGAAACACCATATATTTT. This codes for CASSPPGQGFTGNTIYF.

The chain recombines TRBV4-1 with TRBJ2-3; 8 bases are shared with TRBD2. Germline V lookup: CDR1 MGHRA, CDR2 YSYEKL. The CDR3 is made up of 17 amino acids. With V trimmed by 2 bases and J by 4 bases, 11 bases remained unmatched. CDR3 coding DNA: TGCGCCAGCAGCCAATCTGGAGCGGGAGTGAACGCAGATACGCAGTATTTT. It codes for CASSQSGAGVNADTQYF.

The chain combines TRBV5-4 with TRBJ1-2; TRBD1 might be the D (5 bases). This CDR3 comprises 15 residues. Trimming took 2 bases from V and 5 from J, leaving 16 bases between them. CDR1 SGHNT and CDR2 YYREEE come from the germline V gene (reference sequence). The CDR3 protein is CASSFRQGPAYGYTF. The CDR3 bases are TGTGCCAGCAGCTTTCGGCAGGGCCCGGCGTATGGCTACACCTTC.

The J gene is TRBJ2-5, the V gene TRBV3-1 (or the pseudogene TRBV3-2), with 10 bases fitting TRBD1. There are 15 residues in the CDR3. Germline V gene sequence: CDR1 LGHDT, CDR2 YNNKEL (reference sequence). V lost 4 bases to trimming and J lost 5 bases; unmatched junction nucleotides: 7. Written as DNA, the CDR3 is TGTGCCAGCAGCCCGGGGACAGGGGAGCGGGAGACCCAGTACTTC. The encoded protein is CASSPGTGERETQYF.

In its sample, this clone was seen a few times. The chain employs TRBV2 and TRBJ2-1; 8 bases are shared with TRBD2. This CDR3 has 15 residues. Germline values: CDR1 SNHLY, CDR2 FYNNEI. Trimming removed 6 bases from V and 6 bases from J; junction bases left unmatched: 10. The CDR3 sequence: CASRAAGGPLNEQFF. The CDR3 nucleotides read TGTGCCAGCAGGGCGGCGGGGGGTCCCCTCAATGAGCAGTTCTTC.

The chain employs TRBV6-5 and TRBJ1-2, with a possible D match to TRBD1 (6 bases). From germline, CDR1 is MNHEY and CDR2 SVGAGI. V lost 0 bases, J lost 5 bases, and 7 bases lay in between. The CDR3 runs to 13 residues. The DNA for the CDR3 is TGTGCCAGCAGTTACTCAAGGGGGTATGGCTACACCTTC. It yields the protein CASSYSRGYGYTF.

CDR3 nucleotide sequence: TGTGCCAGCAGTGTTACAGTGAACACTGAAGCTTTCTTT. This translates into CASSVTVNTEAFF. This chain links TRBV27 with TRBJ1-1; no clear D gene. V lost 5 bases and J lost 0, with 7 bases in between. The CDR3 consists of 13 residues. The germline gives CDR1 MNHEY, CDR2 SMNVEV (reference sequence).

This clone was detected only once. The chain recombines TRBV14 with TRBJ2-1, with 9 bases matching TRBD2. J was trimmed by 7 bases and V by 4 bases; bases with no gene match: 11. The germline CDR1 and CDR2 sequences are SGHDN and FVKESK. The CDR3 is made up of 16 amino acids. CDR3 nucleotides: TGTGCCAGCAGCCCAAGCGGGGGGTTCCTCCGGAATGAGCAGTTCTTC. This gives the protein CASSPSGGFLRNEQFF.

This rearrangement joins TRBV7-9 to TRBJ2-5, with a weak D call TRBD2 (6 bases). This CDR3 contains 14 residues. V was trimmed by 0 bases and J by 7 bases, leaving 12 bases between them. CDR1 is SEHNR, CDR2 FQNEAQ, per germline (reference sequence). As DNA, the CDR3 is TGTGCCAGCAGCTTAGCTAGACTGGGGGGGACCCAGTACTTC. Protein sequence: CASSLARLGGTQYF.

This clone is a singleton in its sample. V usage is TRBV11-2 and J usage is TRBJ2-1, with 9 bases identical to TRBD2. This CDR3 has 17 residues. V dropped 1 base and J dropped 0; count of bases not matched to a gene: 4. The germline CDR1 and CDR2 sequences are SGHAT and FQNNGV. CDR3 region: CASSLGTSAGSYNEQFF. CDR3 bases: TGTGCCAGCAGCTTAGGGACTAGCGCGGGCTCCTACAATGAGCAGTTCTTC.

The chain is built from TRBV29-1 and TRBJ2-1, with D possibly being TRBD2 (6 bases). The CDR3 has 17 amino acids. The V and J ends lost 7 bases and 3 bases respectively, with 25 bases between them. From germline, CDR1 is SQVTM and CDR2 ANQGSEA. In nucleotides, the CDR3 is TGCAGCGCCTCGGGACCCCTGGCGCGGGATGTCTACAATGAGCAGTTCTTC. Encoded protein: CSASGPLARDVYNEQFF.

This rearrangement joins TRBV4-1 to TRBJ2-2; 9 bases align to TRBD2. The germline CDR1 and CDR2 sequences are MGHRA and YSYEKL. Germline trimming cut 6 bases from V and 4 bases from J; bases unmatched to any gene: 6. The CDR3 runs to 15 residues. CDR3 DNA: TGCGCCAGCAGACAGGGACTAGCCTTCACCGGGGAGCTGTTTTTT. It is translated as CASRQGLAFTGELFF.

The chain recombines TRBV9 with TRBJ1-1; a weak D match, TRBD1 (6 bases). Germline V lookup: CDR1 SGDLS, CDR2 YYNGEE. This CDR3 spans 15 amino acids. V lost 0 bases and J 5 bases, leaving 14 bases between the germline ends. This chain's CDR3 is CASSVATQGRTEAFF. CDR3 bases: TGTGCCAGCAGCGTAGCTACGCAGGGGAGAACTGAAGCTTTCTTT.

This chain joins TRBV19 and TRBJ2-1; TRBD1 might be the D (5 bases). This CDR3 spans 16 amino acids. Trimming removed 3 bases from V and 0 bases from J, with 12 bases in between. In germline, CDR1 is LNHDA, CDR2 SQIVND (reference sequence). The chain's CDR3 is CASSISGHRSYNEQFF. The CDR3 DNA reads as TGTGCCAGTAGTATCTCAGGGCATCGCTCCTACAATGAGCAGTTCTTC.

The chain uses TRBV9 and TRBJ2-5; 15 bases align to TRBD2. Germline lookup yields CDR1 SGDLS and CDR2 YYNGEE. J was trimmed by 4 bases and V by 3 bases; bases with no gene match: 1. The CDR3 is made up of 15 amino acids. This CDR3 reads CASSAGLAGGETQYF. CDR3 in DNA: TGTGCCAGCAGCGCGGGACTAGCGGGAGGAGAGACCCAGTACTTC.

V and J are TRBV21-1 and TRBJ1-1. TRBV21-1 is marked as a pseudogene. CDR3 length equals 19 residues. CDR3: CASSKARELNWGMNTEAFF. The CDR3 DNA reads as TGTGCCAGCAGCAAAGCTCGGGAACTCAACTGGGGTATGAACACTGAAGCTTTCTTT.

This chain uses TRBV29-1 with TRBJ2-3; 11 bases map to TRBD1. Germline CDR1 SQVTM, CDR2 ANQGSEA. This CDR3 is 18 amino acids long. V lost 1 base to trimming and J lost 4 bases; unmatched junction nucleotides: 13. CDR3 sequence reads: CSVEVLNSGQGASDTQYF. The CDR3 bases are TGCAGCGTTGAAGTTCTTAATAGTGGACAGGGGGCCTCAGATACGCAGTATTTT.

The J gene is TRBJ2-7, the V gene TRBV28; D gene ambiguous. The CDR3 is made up of 14 amino acids. CDR1 is MDHEN, CDR2 SYDVKM, per germline. V was pared by 5 bases and J by 5 bases, with 16 bases between. CDR3 protein: CASSHQPSVNEQYF. In DNA form, the CDR3 reads TGTGCCAGCAGTCACCAGCCTAGTGTCAACGAGCAGTACTTC. The whole variable domain, filled in from reference TRBV28 and TRBJ2-7, reads DVKVTQSSRYLVKRTGEKVFLECVQDMDHENMFWYRQDPGLGLRLIYFSYDVKMKEKGDIPEGYSVSREKKERFSLILESASTNQTSMYLCASSHQPSVNEQYFGPGTRLTVT.

V gene TRBV6-1 combines with J gene TRBJ1-2, with no clear D. This CDR3 contains 13 residues. V shed 1 base and J shed 5 bases, with 8 bases lying between them. CDR1 MNHNS and CDR2 SASEGT come from the germline V gene. CDR3 DNA: TGTGCCAGCAGTGAAGGCGTAAGATATGGCTACACCTTC. Residues: CASSEGVRYGYTF.